These T cell receptor beta chains were read from a single sample in a study of PD-L1 blockade in urothelial cancer. The method was immunoSEQ multiplex PCR; TCRdb's version includes in-frame clones alone and lacks a portion of them. The repertoire includes around 100,000 clones, about 90% of them detected once, and around 1.6% sits in the top ten. The input for sequencing was PBMCs, taken around atezolizumab (anti-PD-L1) treatment. Receptor source: a man aged 55 to 70 with urothelial cancer. Each CDR3 is given with its conserved first and last residue. The D gene is left open where the match is weak. Clone size is stated in some rows and not others, as once, few, many or a class when expanded.

TRBJ1-5	TRBV7-2	NA	NA	TGTGCCAGCAGCTTACTGGGCCTTAGCAATCAGCCCCAGCATTTT	CASSLLGLSNQPQHF
TRBJ1-6	TRBV30	NA	NA	TGTGCCTGGAGTCCCGACGGGTCTTACTATAATTCACCCCTCCACTTT	CAWSPDGSYYNSPLHF
TRBJ2-2	TRBV4-3	NA	NA	TGCGCCAGCAGCCAAGGCAAATCTTATGTGGGAGGGAACACCGGGGAGCTGTTTTTT	CASSQGKSYVGGNTGELFF
TRBJ2-5	TRBV5-8	NA	NA	TGTGCCAGCAGCTTGGTTCACAGCCCCCGTGAGACCCAGTACTTC	CASSLVHSPRETQYF
TRBJ2-1	TRBV5-1	TRBD2	NA	TGCGCCAGCAGCTTGGGGGGCCTAGCGGGGGCCTACAATGAGCAGTTCTTC	CASSLGGLAGAYNEQFF
TRBJ2-2	TRBV5-1	TRBD2	NA	TGCGCCAGCAGCCGGACTAGCGGAAACACCGGGGAGCTGTTTTTT	CASSRTSGNTGELFF
TRBJ2-3	TRBV9	NA	once	TGTGCCAGCAGCCTCGGAGCCCCCACCACAGATACGCAGTATTTT	CASSLGAPTTDTQYF
TRBJ2-7	TRBV10-2	TRBD1	NA	TGCGCCAGCACCAGGACAGGGGGCGCCTCCTACGAGCAGTACTTC	CASTRTGGASYEQYF
TRBJ2-3	TRBV7-3	TRBD2	NA	TGTGCCAGCAGCTTATTTAGCGGGGTCTCCGCGGATACGCAGTATTTT	CASSLFSGVSADTQYF
TRBJ2-1	TRBV4-2	TRBD2	once	TGTGCCAGCAGCTCGCCCGGGACTAGCATTGAGCAGTTCTTC	CASSSPGTSIEQFF
TRBJ1-2	TRBV5-4	NA	NA	TGTGCCAGCAGCTTGGGACATTTGGGCTACACCTTC	CASSLGHLGYTF
TRBJ2-1	TRBV7-3	TRBD2	few	TGTGCCAGCAGCTTAGGGGGAGGGGACGGTGAGCAGTTCTTC	CASSLGGGDGEQFF
TRBJ2-7	TRBV30	NA	NA	TGTGCCTGGAGTGCAGATTACGAGCAGTACTTC	CAWSADYEQYF
TRBJ1-1	TRBV18	NA	NA	TGTGCCAGCTCACCACCGTGGGGGGCTGAAGCTTTCTTT	CASSPPWGAEAFF
TRBJ2-1	TRBV5-1	TRBD2	NA	TGCGCCAGCAGCCTTCCGGGACTAGCCAATGAGCAGTTCTTC	CASSLPGLANEQFF
TRBJ2-7	TRBV10-1	TRBD2	NA	TGCGCCAGCACAAACGTAGGACTAGCGGGAGTGGCCTACGAGCAGTACTTC	CASTNVGLAGVAYEQYF
TRBJ2-4	TRBV19	TRBD2	NA	TGTGCCAGTAGTATGTTGCGGGGGGGAGAAAACATTCAGTACTTC	CASSMLRGGENIQYF
TRBJ2-5	TRBV7-9	NA	NA	TGTGCCAGCAGTCCTAGTCGGGACCAAGAGACCCAGTACTTC	CASSPSRDQETQYF
TRBJ2-1	TRBV28	TRBD1	NA	TGTGCCAGCAACCAACAGGGGGCTGGGCAGTTCTTC	CASNQQGAGQFF
TRBJ2-3	TRBV6-5	NA	NA	TGTGCCAGCAGCCCTCGGGGGGCCGGCACAGATACGCAGTATTTT	CASSPRGAGTDTQYF
TRBJ2-5	TRBV14	TRBD2	NA	TGTGCCAGCAGCCAAGAGACGAGACTAGCGGGGTTCGGGGAGACCCAGTACTTC	CASSQETRLAGFGETQYF
TRBJ2-1	TRBV2	TRBD2	NA	TGTGCCAGCAGTGAAAACCGGCTAGCGGGGTCCTACAATGAGCAGTTCTTC	CASSENRLAGSYNEQFF
TRBJ2-1	TRBV2	NA	NA	TGTGCCAGCAGTGCGGGCAGGGCCGCAAATTATGAGCAGTTCTTC	CASSAGRAANYEQFF
TRBJ2-3	TRBV11-2	NA	NA	TGTGCCAGCAGCTTAGATCTGGCAGGGAGGGATACGCAGTATTTT	CASSLDLAGRDTQYF
TRBJ2-1	TRBV4-1	TRBD1	NA	TGCGCCAGCAGCCAATTCCCGGGACAGGGGACCTACAATGAGCAGTTCTTC	CASSQFPGQGTYNEQFF
TRBJ2-5	TRBV7-2	TRBD1	NA	TGTGCCAGCAGCTTAGCCGGACAGGGGGCAGGAGAGACCCAGTACTTC	CASSLAGQGAGETQYF
TRBJ2-3	TRBV6-4	NA	once	TGTGCCAGCAGCCCACGGGGGAGCACAGATACGCAGTATTTT	CASSPRGSTDTQYF
TRBJ2-7	TRBV5-5	NA	NA	TGTGCCAGCAGCTTCAGCTACGAGCAGTACTTC	CASSFSYEQYF
TRBJ1-6	TRBV5-5	TRBD1	NA	TGTGCCAGCAGGGACAGGGCAAATAATTCACCCCTCCACTTT	CASRDRANNSPLHF